The 9 T cell receptor beta chains reported below all come from one sample, sequenced in a study of blood T cell repertoires in COVID-19. Clones were sequenced by immunoSEQ multiplex PCR, and TCRdb holds only the in-frame ones, with some missing. The sample contains about 140,000 clones, roughly 81% of which appear only once. Sequencing used peripheral blood. The receptors were sampled from a woman aged 50 to 65 with active or convalescent COVID-19.

The chain uses TRBV7-2 and TRBJ2-7; 7 bases match TRBD1. The trim removed 5 bases at V and 2 bases at J, leaving 6 bases unmatched. This CDR3 spans 14 amino acids. The germline gives CDR1 SGHTA, CDR2 FQGNSA. CDR3 sequence (DNA): TGTGCCAGCAGCCCTTGGACAGGCGCCTACGAGCAGTACTTC. Translation: CASSPWTGAYEQYF.

The chain combines TRBV7-9 with TRBJ2-5; a weak D match, TRBD1 (7 bases). V lost 5 bases and J lost 2, with 15 bases in between. The CDR3 has 15 residues. Germline V lookup: CDR1 SEHNR, CDR2 FQNEAQ (reference sequence). This CDR3 is CASSPTRDRQETQYF. The CDR3 DNA follows: TGTGCCAGCAGCCCGACGCGGGACAGACAAGAGACCCAGTACTTC.

This clone appeared a few times. In DNA, the CDR3 is TGTGCCAGCAGCTTGACAGGCTACAATCAGCCCCAGCATTTT. As protein: CASSLTGYNQPQHF. The chain recombines TRBV3-1 (or the pseudogene TRBV3-2) with TRBJ1-5; tentative D call: TRBD1 (6 bases). V was trimmed by 5 bases and J by 3 bases, leaving 11 bases between them. Germline CDR1 LGHDT, CDR2 YNNKEL (reference sequence). This CDR3 region has 14 residues.

This chain connects TRBV27 to TRBJ1-2, with TRBD1 as a possible D gene (6 bases). This CDR3 comprises 12 residues. The V end lost 5 bases, the J end lost 6 bases, and 10 bases lay between the germline ends. CDR1 is MNHEY and CDR2 is SMNVEV in the germline V gene (reference sequence). The DNA for the CDR3 is TGTGCCAGCAGTACCAACAGGGATGGCTACACCTTC. It codes for CASSTNRDGYTF.

The gene calls are TRBV4-3 and TRBJ2-3, with D possibly TRBD2 on 6 matching bases. The V end lost 1 base, the J end lost 1 base, and 21 bases lay between the germline ends. CDR1 LGHNA and CDR2 YSLEER come from the germline V gene. The CDR3 consists of 19 residues. CDR3 loop: CASSQARAGFPSGTDTQYF. CDR3 in DNA: TGCGCCAGCAGCCAAGCGCGAGCGGGTTTCCCTTCCGGCACAGATACGCAGTATTTT.

This sequence joins TRBV6-1 and TRBJ1-1, with 9 bases aligning to TRBD1. The germline V gene encodes CDR1 MNHNS and CDR2 SASEGT. V lost 4 bases to trimming and J lost 7 bases; unmatched junction nucleotides: 4. The CDR3 has 13 amino acids. CDR3 protein: CASSGTGVYEAFF. The CDR3 DNA reads TGTGCCAGCAGTGGGACAGGGGTTTATGAAGCTTTCTTT.

J is TRBJ1-1 and V is TRBV29-1; D not certain. The CDR3 consists of 11 residues. Trimming took off 6 bases at V and 0 bases at J, with 5 bases between the two ends. Looked up from germline, CDR1 is SQVTM and CDR2 is ANQGSEA. CDR3 in DNA: TGCAGCGTCCCAATGAACACTGAAGCTTTCTTT. It yields the protein CSVPMNTEAFF.

The sample holds a few counts of this clone. The chain has TRBV19 and TRBJ2-3; 9 bases map to TRBD1. Germline loops: CDR1 LNHDA, CDR2 SQIVND (reference sequence). The CDR3 has 15 amino acids. With V trimmed by 6 bases and J by 0 bases, 4 bases remained unmatched. CDR3 in amino acids: CASRRTGVSTDTQYF. The CDR3 coding sequence is TGTGCCAGTAGGAGGACAGGGGTTAGCACAGATACGCAGTATTTT.

This chain uses TRBV29-1 with TRBJ2-1; 8 positions match TRBD2. The CDR3 contains 14 residues. Losses at the gene ends were 4 bases for V and 6 bases for J; bases not matched to a gene: 8. Germline lookup yields CDR1 SQVTM and CDR2 ANQGSEA. The DNA of the CDR3 is TGCAGCGTTGTCGCGGGGGGTTTTGCCAATGAGCAGTTCTTC. This translates into CSVVAGGFANEQFF.